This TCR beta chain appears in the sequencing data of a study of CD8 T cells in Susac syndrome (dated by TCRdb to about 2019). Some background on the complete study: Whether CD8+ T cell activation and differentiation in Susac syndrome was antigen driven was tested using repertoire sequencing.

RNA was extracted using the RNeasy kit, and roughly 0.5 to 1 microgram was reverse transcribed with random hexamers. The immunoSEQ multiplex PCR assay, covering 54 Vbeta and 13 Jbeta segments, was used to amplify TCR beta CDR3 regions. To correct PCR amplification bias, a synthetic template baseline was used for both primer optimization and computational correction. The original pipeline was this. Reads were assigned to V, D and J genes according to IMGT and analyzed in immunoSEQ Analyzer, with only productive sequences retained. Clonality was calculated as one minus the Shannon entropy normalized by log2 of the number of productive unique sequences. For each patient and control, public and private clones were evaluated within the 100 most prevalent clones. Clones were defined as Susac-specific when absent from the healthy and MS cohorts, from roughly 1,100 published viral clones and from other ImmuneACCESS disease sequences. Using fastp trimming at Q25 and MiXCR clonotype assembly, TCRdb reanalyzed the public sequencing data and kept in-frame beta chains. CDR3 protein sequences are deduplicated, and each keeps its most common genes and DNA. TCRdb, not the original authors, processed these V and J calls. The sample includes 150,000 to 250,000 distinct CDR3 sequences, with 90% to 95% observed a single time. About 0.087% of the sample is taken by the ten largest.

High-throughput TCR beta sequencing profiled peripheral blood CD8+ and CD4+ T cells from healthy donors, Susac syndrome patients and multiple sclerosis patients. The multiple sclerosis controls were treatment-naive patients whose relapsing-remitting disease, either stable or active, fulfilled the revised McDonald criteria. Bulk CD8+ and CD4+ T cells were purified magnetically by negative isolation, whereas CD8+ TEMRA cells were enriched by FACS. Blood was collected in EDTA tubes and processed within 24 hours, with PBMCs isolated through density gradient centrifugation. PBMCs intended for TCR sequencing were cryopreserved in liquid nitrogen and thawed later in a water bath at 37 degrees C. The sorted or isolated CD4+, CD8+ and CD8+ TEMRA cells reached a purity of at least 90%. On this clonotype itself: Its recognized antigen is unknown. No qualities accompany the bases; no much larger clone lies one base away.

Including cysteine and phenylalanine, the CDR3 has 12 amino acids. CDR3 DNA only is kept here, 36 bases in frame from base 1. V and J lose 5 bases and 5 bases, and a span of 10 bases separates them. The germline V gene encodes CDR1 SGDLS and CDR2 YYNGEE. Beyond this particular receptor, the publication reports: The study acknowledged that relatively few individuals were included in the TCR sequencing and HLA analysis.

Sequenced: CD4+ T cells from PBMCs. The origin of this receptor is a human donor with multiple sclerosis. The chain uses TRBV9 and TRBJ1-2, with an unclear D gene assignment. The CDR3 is CASSQNSYGYTF. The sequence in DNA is TGTGCCAGCAGTCAGAATTCTTATGGCTACACCTTC.